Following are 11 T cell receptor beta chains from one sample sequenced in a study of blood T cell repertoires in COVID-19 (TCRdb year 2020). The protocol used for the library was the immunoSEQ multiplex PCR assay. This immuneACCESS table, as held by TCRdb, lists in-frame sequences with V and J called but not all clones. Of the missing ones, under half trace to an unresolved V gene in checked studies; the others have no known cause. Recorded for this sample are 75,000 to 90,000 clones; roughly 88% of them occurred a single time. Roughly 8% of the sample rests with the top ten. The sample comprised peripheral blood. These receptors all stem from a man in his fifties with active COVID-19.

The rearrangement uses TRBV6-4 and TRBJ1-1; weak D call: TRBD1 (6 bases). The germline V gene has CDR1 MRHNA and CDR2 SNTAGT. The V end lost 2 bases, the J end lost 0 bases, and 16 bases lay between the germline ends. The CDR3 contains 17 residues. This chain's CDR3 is CASSDQRGRRMNTEAFF. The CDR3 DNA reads TGTGCCAGCAGTGACCAAAGGGGGAGAAGGATGAACACTGAAGCTTTCTTT.

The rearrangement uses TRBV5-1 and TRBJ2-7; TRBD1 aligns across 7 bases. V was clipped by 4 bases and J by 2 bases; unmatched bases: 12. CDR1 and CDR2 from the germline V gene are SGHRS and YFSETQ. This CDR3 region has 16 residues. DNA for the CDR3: TGCGCCAGCAGCAGGGGGACAGCAGATACGACCTACGAGCAGTACTTC. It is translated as CASSRGTADTTYEQYF. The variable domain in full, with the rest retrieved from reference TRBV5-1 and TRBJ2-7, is KAGVTQTPRYLIKTRGQQVTLSCSPISGHRSVSWYQQTPGQGLQFLFEYFSETQRNKGNFPGRFSGRQFSNSRSEMNVSTLELGDSALYLCASSRGTADTTYEQYFGPGTRLTVT.

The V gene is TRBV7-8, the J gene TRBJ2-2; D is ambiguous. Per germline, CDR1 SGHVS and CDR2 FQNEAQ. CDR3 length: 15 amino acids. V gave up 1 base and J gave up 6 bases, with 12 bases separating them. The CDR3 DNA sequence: TGTGCCAGCAGCTTAGAGAGGTGGCGTCCCGGGGAGCTGTTTTTT. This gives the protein CASSLERWRPGELFF. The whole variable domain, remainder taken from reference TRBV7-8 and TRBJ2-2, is GAGVSQSPRYKVAKRGQDVALRCDPISGHVSLFWYQQALGQGPEFLTYFQNEAQLDKSGLPSDRFFAERPEGSVSTLKIQRTQQEDSAVYLCASSLERWRPGELFFGEGSRLTVL.

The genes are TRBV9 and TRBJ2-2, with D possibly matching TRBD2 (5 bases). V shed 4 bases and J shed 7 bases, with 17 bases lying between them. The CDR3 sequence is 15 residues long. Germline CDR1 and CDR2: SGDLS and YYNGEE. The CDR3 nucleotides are TGTGCCAGCAGCTCCCGATTCGGGGATCTCGGGGAGCTGTTTTTT. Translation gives CASSSRFGDLGELFF.

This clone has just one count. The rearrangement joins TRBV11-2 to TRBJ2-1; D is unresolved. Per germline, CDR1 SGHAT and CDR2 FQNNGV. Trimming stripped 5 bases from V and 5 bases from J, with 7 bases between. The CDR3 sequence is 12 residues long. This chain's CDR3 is CASSPTDNEQFF. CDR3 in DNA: TGTGCCAGCAGCCCAACAGACAATGAGCAGTTCTTC.

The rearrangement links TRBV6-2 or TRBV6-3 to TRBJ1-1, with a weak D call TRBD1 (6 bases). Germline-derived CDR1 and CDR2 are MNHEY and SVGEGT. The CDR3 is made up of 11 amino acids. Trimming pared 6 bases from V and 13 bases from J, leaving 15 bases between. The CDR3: CASSDRTWGFF. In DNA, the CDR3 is TGTGCCAGCAGCGACAGGACTTGGGGTTTCTTT.

As DNA, the CDR3 is TGTGCCAGCAGCGCCCGAGCGGTCGAGACCCAGTACTTC. This translates into CASSARAVETQYF. The rearrangement joins TRBV9 to TRBJ2-5; D possibly corresponds to TRBD2 (5 bases). Germline loops: CDR1 SGDLS, CDR2 YYNGEE. The CDR3 extends over 13 amino acids. V was shortened by 3 bases and J by 5 bases, with 11 bases between the two germline ends.

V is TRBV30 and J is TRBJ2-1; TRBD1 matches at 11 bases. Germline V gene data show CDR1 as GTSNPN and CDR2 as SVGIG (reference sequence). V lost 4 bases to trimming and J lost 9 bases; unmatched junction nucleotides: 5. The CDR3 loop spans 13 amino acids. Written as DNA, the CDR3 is TGTGCCTGGACTCGGGACAGGGGGAGTGAGCAGTTCTTC. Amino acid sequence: CAWTRDRGSEQFF.

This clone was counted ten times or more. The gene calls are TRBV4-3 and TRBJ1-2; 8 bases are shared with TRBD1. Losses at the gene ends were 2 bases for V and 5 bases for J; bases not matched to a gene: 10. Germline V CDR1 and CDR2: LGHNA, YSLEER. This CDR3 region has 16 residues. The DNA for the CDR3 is TGCGCCAGCAGCCAACTCATCAGGGGGCTGGGGTATGGCTACACCTTC. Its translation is CASSQLIRGLGYGYTF.

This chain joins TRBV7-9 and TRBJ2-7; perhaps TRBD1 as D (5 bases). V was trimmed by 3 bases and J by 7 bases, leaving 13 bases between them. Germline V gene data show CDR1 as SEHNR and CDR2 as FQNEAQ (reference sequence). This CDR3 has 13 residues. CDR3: CASSFQGLAEQYF. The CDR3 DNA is TGTGCCAGCAGCTTTCAGGGTCTGGCTGAGCAGTACTTC.

The CDR3 protein is CASSLVYTGNTEAFF. The CDR3 DNA is TGTGCCAGCAGCTTAGTTTATACAGGAAACACTGAAGCTTTCTTT. The chain employs TRBV7-2 and TRBJ1-1; possible D gene TRBD1, 5 bases. Germline V gene sequence: CDR1 SGHTA, CDR2 FQGNSA. V was cut by 1 base and J by 2 bases, with 11 bases left in between. The CDR3 is 15 amino acids.